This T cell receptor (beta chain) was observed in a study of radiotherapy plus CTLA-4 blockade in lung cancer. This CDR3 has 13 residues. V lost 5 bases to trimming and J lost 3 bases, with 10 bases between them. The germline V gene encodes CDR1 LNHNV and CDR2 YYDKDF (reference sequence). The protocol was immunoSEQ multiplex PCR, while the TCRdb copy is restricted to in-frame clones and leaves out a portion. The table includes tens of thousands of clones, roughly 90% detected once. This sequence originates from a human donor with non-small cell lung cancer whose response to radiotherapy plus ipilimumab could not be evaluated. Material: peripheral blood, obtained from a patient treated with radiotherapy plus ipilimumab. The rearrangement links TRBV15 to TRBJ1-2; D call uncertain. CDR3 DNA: TGTGCCACCAGCCCGGGGAGAGACTATGGCTACACCTTC. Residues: CATSPGRDYGYTF.